This is a list of T cell receptor beta chains from one sample in a study of vaccination effects on CD4 cells after COVID-19. These receptors are not linked to any known antigen. Measured with immunoSEQ multiplex PCR; TCRdb has only the in-frame clones, and not every one. Among about 64,000 clones listed, approximately 70% were seen once. Source: CD4+ T cells from PBMCs cultured without peptide, taken before COVID-19 vaccination. The origin of the receptors is a human donor who had a prior SARS-CoV-2 infection. Each CDR3 is given without its conserved first and last residue.

CDR3 protein,V gene,J gene
ATSVTGGSNEQF,TRBV24-1,TRBJ2-1
ASSLEILSEAF,TRBV7-9,TRBJ1-1
AGKKNRGYNEQF,TRBV2,TRBJ2-1
ASSLGHETGELF,TRBV5-1,TRBJ2-2
ASSVDRDIRLGYGYT,TRBV5-8,TRBJ1-2
SVASLRGGLNTEAF,TRBV29-1,TRBJ1-1
ASSVGSTDTQY,TRBV9,TRBJ2-3
ASSLDSNRAYGYT,TRBV5-5,TRBJ1-2
ASSLPTPTGNYEQY,TRBV5-4,TRBJ2-7
ASSQDGQGMGTDTQY,TRBV4-2,TRBJ2-3
ASSDPAGRRSDTQY,TRBV6-1,TRBJ2-3
ASSVPENEQY,TRBV11-3,TRBJ2-7
ASSLGTLNSPLH,TRBV7-3,TRBJ1-6
ASSYGARTSVAYEQY,TRBV6-2/TRBV6-3,TRBJ2-7
ASSQDNRGDTIY,TRBV4-1,TRBJ1-3
ASSLVGGGSREQY,TRBV7-9,TRBJ2-7
ASSPGTSGADTGELF,TRBV18,TRBJ2-2
ASSQGLAGGYEQY,TRBV4-3,TRBJ2-7
ASSYVGYNEQF,TRBV6-5,TRBJ2-1
ASSDSGAVSNQPQH,TRBV6-4,TRBJ1-5
ASSQDHGYQPQH,TRBV3-1/TRBV3-2,TRBJ1-5
AWSNGRVYGYT,TRBV30,TRBJ1-2
ASSEEYRGSSYNEQF,TRBV6-1,TRBJ2-1
ATSRGFPGTETQY,TRBV15,TRBJ2-5
ASSLGSVGNTIY,TRBV5-1,TRBJ1-3
ASSPIGAGEQY,TRBV18,TRBJ2-7
ASSSNWGKGARDEQF,TRBV7-9,TRBJ2-1
ASSFSMGEQF,TRBV11-2,TRBJ2-1
ASSLSRTGVGYT,TRBV27,TRBJ1-2
ATSSLRGYYGYT,TRBV15,TRBJ1-2
ASSSSTDRAPYEQY,TRBV13,TRBJ2-7
ASIASRNTGELF,TRBV7-2,TRBJ2-2
ASSSWDVRETQY,TRBV5-6,TRBJ2-5
ASSDGRSFQETQY,TRBV5-6,TRBJ2-5
ASSAQQGLAETQY,TRBV9,TRBJ2-5
ASSQVVYNEQF,TRBV4-2,TRBJ2-1